These 21 T cell receptor beta chains originate from one sample sequenced in a study of blood T cells in healthy people across ages. It was with a sample-barcoded 5' primer and a J-beta primer mix that a second PCR of roughly 7 to 12 cycles was run. MiXCR was run by TCRdb on the 5' RACE reads, yielding one entry per CDR3 protein. The data hold around 1.7 million distinct CDR3 sequences, with approximately 30% observed a single time. What was sequenced was blood. These receptors all stem from a woman in her thirties in good health.

With regard to this clonotype: A single base separates this from a much larger clone, so it may be a read error. The chain is built from TRBV29-1 and TRBJ2-3; the D gene is possibly TRBD2 (6 bases). The germline V gene encodes CDR1 SQVTM and CDR2 ANQGSEA. Trimming cost V 7 bases and J 4 bases, with 18 bases left between them. There are 14 residues in the CDR3. DNA of the CDR3: TGCAGCGCTTGGAAGGACGGGGGACCAGATACGCAGTATTTT. Its protein is CSAWKDGGPDTQYF.

This rearrangement joins TRBV5-1 to TRBJ2-2, with unresolved D. Looked up from germline, CDR1 is SGHRS and CDR2 is YFSETQ. Trimming stripped 1 base from V and 4 bases from J, with 20 bases between. The CDR3 covers 18 residues. CDR3 loop: CASSLISPRSSGTGELFF. The CDR3 DNA reads as TGCGCCAGCAGCTTGATTAGCCCCAGGTCCTCCGGCACCGGGGAGCTGTTTTTT. Combining the CDR3 with reference TRBV5-1 and TRBJ2-2 gives the whole variable domain KAGVTQTPRYLIKTRGQQVTLSCSPISGHRSVSWYQQTPGQGLQFLFEYFSETQRNKGNFPGRFSGRQFSNSRSEMNVSTLELGDSALYLCASSLISPRSSGTGELFFGEGSRLTVL.

This clonotype was counted at least ten times. The V gene is TRBV5-3, the J gene TRBJ2-4; no definite D call. TRBV5-3 is assigned to the ORF class and has an uncertain function. The CDR3 runs to 15 residues. The V and J ends lost 2 bases and 5 bases respectively, with 14 bases between them. CDR3 sequence reads: CARSFSGRQENIQYF. CDR3 nucleotides: TGTGCCAGAAGCTTTAGTGGTCGGCAGGAAAACATTCAGTACTTC.

This clonotype showed up just a few times. The chain couples TRBV12-5 to TRBJ2-3; TRBD2 agrees at 10 bases. This CDR3 is 15 amino acids long. J lost 2 bases, V lost 7 bases, and 6 bases had no gene match. Germline V gene lookup returns CDR1 LGHNT and CDR2 FRNRAP. CDR3 in amino acids: CASASGRIITDTQYF. Here the CDR3 DNA reads TGTGCTAGTGCTAGCGGGAGAATTATCACAGATACGCAGTATTTT.

This clonotype was seen more than once but under ten times. The rearrangement uses TRBV3-1 and TRBJ2-2, with no clear D. V was shortened by 2 bases and J by 4 bases, with 5 bases between the two germline ends. CDR3 size: 13 residues. Germline CDR1 reads LGHDT; CDR2 reads YNNKEL (reference sequence). The CDR3 sequence: CASSQSLTGELFF. As DNA, the CDR3 is TGTGCCAGCAGCCAATCACTCACCGGGGAGCTGTTTTTT.

Notes on this clonotype: This could be a read error, since a much larger clone is one nucleotide away. This sequence joins TRBV7-2 and TRBJ2-1; D perhaps matches TRBD2 (6 bases). Germline-derived CDR1 and CDR2 are SGHTA and FQGNSA. V was cut by 1 base and J by 9 bases, with 16 bases left in between. This CDR3 comprises 15 residues. CDR3 sequence reads: CASSLDAGRVREQFF. DNA for the CDR3: TGTGCCAGCAGCTTAGACGCGGGAAGGGTTCGTGAGCAGTTCTTC.

This chain connects TRBV7-2 to TRBJ2-5; no reliable D call. The CDR3 has 13 residues. V was shortened by 5 bases and J by 1 base, with 8 bases between the two germline ends. Germline CDR1 reads SGHTA; CDR2 reads FQGNSA. CDR3 in DNA: TGTGCCAGCAGCCTTAGTTTCCAAGAGACCCAGTACTTC. Amino acids: CASSLSFQETQYF.

This chain connects TRBV11-3 to TRBJ2-5, with TRBD1 matching over 8 bases. The CDR3 has 17 residues. The trim removed 1 base at V and 4 bases at J, leaving 11 bases unmatched. CDR1 SGHNT and CDR2 YENEEA come from the germline V gene. In DNA, the CDR3 is TGTGCCAGCAGCTTAGGTACGGGACAGGCGGCGGGAGAGACCCAGTACTTC. Translating it yields CASSLGTGQAAGETQYF.

This chain connects TRBV11-2 to TRBJ2-7; possible D gene TRBD1, 5 bases. Looked up from germline, CDR1 is SGHAT and CDR2 is FQNNGV. The CDR3 totals 14 residues. The ends were cut back, 6 bases at V and 1 base at J, with 13 bases in the middle. CDR3 DNA sequence: TGTGCCAGCAGATCTCTGACAGATTCCTACGAGCAGTACTTC. This sequence encodes CASRSLTDSYEQYF.

This clonotype was picked up many times. The chain links TRBV12-3 or TRBV12-4 to TRBJ2-4; D gene unclear. Trimming cost V 5 bases and J 2 bases, with 7 bases left between them. The CDR3 is made up of 13 amino acids. CDR3 in DNA: TGTGCCAGCAGTCAACGATCCAAAAACATTCAGTACTTC. Translation: CASSQRSKNIQYF.

With regard to this clonotype: Possible read error: a much larger clone is one base away. CDR3 sequence: CASSVGRKFCEQYF. Written as DNA, the CDR3 is TGTGCCAGCAGCGTGGGACGGAAGTTCTGCGAGCAGTACTTC. This chain joins TRBV7-2 and TRBJ2-5, with D perhaps given as TRBD1 or TRBD2 (5 bases each). The J call may be in error: the DNA end matches TRBJ2-7 better. Looked up from germline, CDR1 is SGHTA and CDR2 is FQGNSA. CDR3 length: 14 residues.

About this clonotype itself: This clone may be a read error of a much larger clone one base away. CDR3 protein: CASGTGEKNIQYF. The CDR3 DNA follows: TGTGCCAGCGGAACTGGCGAAAAAAACATTCAGTACTTC. This chain links TRBV6-2 or TRBV6-3 with TRBJ2-4; D not certain. The CDR3 totals 13 residues. CDR1 and CDR2 (germline): MNHEY, SVGEGT. Trimming left V 8 bases short and J 4 bases short, with 12 bases between.

Only a few counts were recorded for this clonotype. This CDR3 reads CSARGPSSTDTQYF. The CDR3 DNA is TGCAGCGCTCGGGGGCCATCCAGCACAGATACGCAGTATTTT. V gene TRBV29-1 combines with J gene TRBJ2-3; D assignment may be TRBD1 or TRBD2 (6 bases each). V was pared by 7 bases and J by 0 bases, with 14 bases between. The CDR3 has 14 amino acids. Germline lookup yields CDR1 SQVTM and CDR2 ANQGSEA.

The J gene is TRBJ2-1, the V gene TRBV5-1, with D maybe TRBD1 (6 bases). CDR1 SGHRS and CDR2 YFSETQ come from the germline V gene. V lost 4 bases, J lost 5 bases, and 13 bases lay in between. The CDR3 runs to 14 residues. As DNA, the CDR3 is TGCGCCAGCAGCACAGGGACGCCTGACAATGAGCAGTTCTTC. Translating gives CASSTGTPDNEQFF.

The CDR3 region has the DNA TGTGCCAGCAGTCCGACGCCTAGCAATCAGCCCCAGCATTTT. This translates into CASSPTPSNQPQHF. The V call is TRBV6-2 or TRBV6-3, the J call TRBJ1-5; D is ambiguous. CDR1 MNHEY and CDR2 SVGEGT come from the germline V gene. The CDR3 sequence is 14 residues long. Trimming pared 5 bases from V and 0 bases from J, leaving 8 bases between.

This clonotype turned up a few times. The rearrangement joins TRBV7-6 to TRBJ2-7; TRBD1 matches at 8 bases. Germline-derived CDR1 and CDR2 are SGHVS and FNYEAQ. J gave up 4 bases and V 1 base, and 9 bases lay outside the gene matches. This CDR3 has 16 residues. CDR3 residues: CASSLVHQQGVYEQYF. CDR3 nucleotides: TGTGCCAGCAGCTTAGTGCATCAACAGGGGGTTTACGAGCAGTACTTC.

The chain carries TRBV9 and TRBJ2-5; D perhaps matches TRBD1 (6 bases). The V gene's germline CDR1 is SGDLS and CDR2 YYNGEE. The CDR3 is made up of 16 amino acids. Between the trimmed V and J ends, which lost 2 bases and 1 base, there was a span of 15 bases. CDR3 sequence (DNA): TGTGCCAGCAGCGTTTCCAGCAGGGGCTGCCAAGAGACCCAGTACTTC. Translation: CASSVSSRGCQETQYF.

In its sample, this clonotype was seen a few times. The chain is built from TRBV5-1 and TRBJ2-5; no definite D call. CDR3 length: 12 residues. Germline V gives CDR1 SGHRS, CDR2 YFSETQ. V lost 4 bases, J lost 5 bases, and 9 bases lay in between. The CDR3 protein is CASSTRAETQYF. In nucleotides, the CDR3 is TGCGCCAGCAGCACCCGAGCGGAGACCCAGTACTTC.

Ten or more counts support this clonotype. V usage is TRBV20-1 and J usage is TRBJ2-5, with D possibly TRBD2 on 5 matching bases. Germline CDR1 DFQATT, CDR2 SNEGSKA (reference sequence). The V and J ends lost 2 bases and 7 bases respectively, with 11 bases between them. The CDR3 extends over 12 amino acids. CDR3 bases: TGCAGTGCTAGAAATCTCCGGGGGACCCAGTACTTC. Encoded protein: CSARNLRGTQYF.

This clonotype has more than one count but fewer than ten. This chain links TRBV10-3 with TRBJ2-7, with a possible D match to TRBD2 (6 bases). V lost 0 bases and J 1 base, leaving 13 bases between the germline ends. The CDR3 loop spans 16 amino acids. CDR1 is ENHRY and CDR2 is SYGVKD in the germline V gene. Here the CDR3 reads CAISESRPEGSYEQYF. For the CDR3, the DNA is TGTGCCATCAGTGAGTCCCGCCCGGAGGGATCCTACGAGCAGTACTTC.

This clonotype was observed a handful of times. V usage is TRBV5-1 and J usage is TRBJ1-4; 11 nucleotides line up with TRBD1. Germline-derived CDR1 and CDR2 are SGHRS and YFSETQ. There are 14 residues in the CDR3. V was pared by 4 bases and J by 6 bases, with 2 bases of the junction left unmatched. CDR3 in amino acids: CASSRTGGDEKLFF. The DNA of the CDR3 is TGCGCCAGCAGCAGGACAGGGGGCGATGAAAAACTGTTTTTT.